The 17 T cell receptor beta chains listed next were all sequenced from one sample in a study of cytotoxic CD8 clonotypes in ibrutinib-treated CLL. Method: immunoSEQ multiplex PCR; TCRdb's copy keeps in-frame clones and lacks some. The sample contains 85,000 or so clones, around 79% of which appear only once. This material consisted of PBMCs, taken after 12 months of ibrutinib treatment. These receptors were collected from a human donor with chronic lymphocytic leukemia.

The chain employs TRBV7-2 and TRBJ1-2; D perhaps matches TRBD1 (5 bases). This CDR3 spans 15 amino acids. Germline CDR1 reads SGHTA; CDR2 reads FQGNSA. V dropped 1 base and J dropped 3 bases, with 12 bases sitting between them. The CDR3 DNA follows: TGTGCCAGCAGCTTAGGAAAGGGACCGTACTATGGCTACACCTTC. Translating it yields CASSLGKGPYYGYTF. Complete variable domain (other parts from reference TRBV7-2 and TRBJ1-2): GAGVSQSPSNKVTEKGKDVELRCDPISGHTALYWYRQSLGQGLEFLIYFQGNSAPDKSGLPSDRFSAERTGGSVSTLTIQRTQQEDSAVYLCASSLGKGPYYGYTFGSGTRLTVV.

The chain is built from TRBV4-1 and TRBJ2-7; D is unclear. Trimming took 1 base from V and 3 from J, leaving 10 bases between them. This CDR3 contains 14 residues. From germline, CDR1 is MGHRA and CDR2 YSYEKL. The DNA of the CDR3 is TGCGCCAGCAGCCAAGGAAGAGAACACTACGAGCAGTACTTC. This translates into CASSQGREHYEQYF.

The chain joins TRBV6-6 to TRBJ1-1, with 10 bases identical to TRBD1. J lost 8 bases, V lost 8 bases, and 2 bases had no gene match. Germline values: CDR1 MNHNY, CDR2 SVGAGI (reference sequence). The CDR3 is 11 residues long. CDR3 nucleotide sequence: TGTGCCAGCGGGGGACAGGGGGAAGCTTTCTTT. Amino acid sequence: CASGGQGEAFF.

The V and J genes are TRBV9 and TRBJ2-7, with 11 bases that match TRBD2. Trimming removed 2 bases from V and 7 bases from J; junction bases left unmatched: 5. This CDR3 has 14 amino acids. Looked up from germline, CDR1 is SGDLS and CDR2 is YYNGEE. The CDR3 region has the DNA TGTGCCAGCAGCGTCCTAGCGGGAGGAGTGGAGCAGTACTTC. Its protein product is CASSVLAGGVEQYF.

This chain links TRBV5-6 with TRBJ1-2, with D unresolved. V lost 0 bases and J lost 7, with 19 bases in between. CDR1 is SGHDT, CDR2 YYEEEE, per germline. This CDR3 is 16 amino acids long. The CDR3: CASSLERIGQSGGYTF. The CDR3 DNA reads as TGTGCCAGCAGCTTGGAGAGGATTGGGCAGAGCGGTGGCTACACCTTC.

The chain joins TRBV5-8 to TRBJ2-1; D call uncertain. This CDR3 region has 12 residues. The germline V gene encodes CDR1 SGHTS and CDR2 YDEGEE. V shed 4 bases and J shed 13 bases, with 15 bases lying between them. CDR3 region: CASSAWVGSQFF. The CDR3, as DNA: TGTGCCAGCAGCGCTTGGGTGGGGTCACAGTTCTTC.

This rearrangement joins TRBV7-2 to TRBJ1-2; TRBD1 matches 8 bases. The V segment lost 5 bases and the J segment 8 bases; nucleotides outside the gene matches: 10. CDR3 length: 14 amino acids. Germline V gene lookup returns CDR1 SGHTA and CDR2 FQGNSA. CDR3 DNA: TGTGCCAGCAGCGCCGACAGGGGCCCCTACGGCTACACCTTC. It encodes CASSADRGPYGYTF.

The CDR3 bases are TGCGCCAGCAGCTTGTTAGTCGCCGGGGAGCTGTTTTTT. Its translation is CASSLLVAGELFF. This chain connects TRBV5-1 to TRBJ2-2, with D uncertain. Germline CDR1 reads SGHRS; CDR2 reads YFSETQ. The CDR3 contains 13 residues. Trimming left V 1 base short and J 6 bases short, with 7 bases between.

This clone turned up a few times. The chain uses TRBV11-2 and TRBJ1-2; TRBD1 might be the D (5 bases). The V end was cut by 5 bases, the J end by 8 bases, with 12 bases between. The CDR3 is 12 residues long. CDR1 is SGHAT and CDR2 is FQNNGV in the germline V gene. The CDR3 is CASSTGAAGYTF. The CDR3 bases are TGTGCCAGCAGCACCGGGGCGGCCGGCTACACCTTC.

V usage is TRBV21-1 and J usage is TRBJ2-3. TRBV21-1 is a recognized pseudogene. This CDR3 region has 12 residues. CDR3: CASSKVEDTQYF. In nucleotides, the CDR3 is TGTGCCAGCAGCAAAGTCGAAGATACGCAGTATTTT.

The chain recombines TRBV7-6 with TRBJ1-5, with 9 nucleotides matching TRBD1. From germline, CDR1 is SGHVS and CDR2 FNYEAQ. This CDR3 spans 16 amino acids. Trimming cost V 5 bases and J 5 bases; bases outside gene matches: 10. The CDR3 sequence is CASSRGTGSSDQPQHF. Written as DNA, the CDR3 is TGTGCCAGCAGCCGGGGGACAGGGTCCTCCGATCAGCCCCAGCATTTT.

The chain combines TRBV7-3 with TRBJ2-2; no clear D. This CDR3 is built from 14 residues. CDR1 and CDR2 from the germline V gene are SGHTA and FQGTGA. Trimming cost V 2 bases and J 3 bases, with 7 bases left between them. The CDR3 nucleotides read TGTGCCAGCAGCTTAGGCGCCCACACCGGGGAGCTGTTTTTT. It translates to CASSLGAHTGELFF.

The chain recombines TRBV7-2 with TRBJ2-4; 7 bases agree with TRBD1. The CDR3 contains 14 residues. CDR1 is SGHTA and CDR2 is FQGNSA in the germline V gene. Germline trimming cut 5 bases from V and 3 bases from J; bases unmatched to any gene: 4. The CDR3 DNA is TGTGCCAGCAGCCCCGGGACAGACAAAAACATTCAGTACTTC. Residues: CASSPGTDKNIQYF.

The gene calls are TRBV15 and TRBJ2-3, with 10 positions matching TRBD2. CDR3 size: 16 residues. Germline V gene data show CDR1 as LNHNV and CDR2 as YYDKDF (reference sequence). Unmatched junction bases numbered 9, after V lost 7 bases and J lost 2 bases. CDR3: CATTRALAGNTDTQYF. In nucleotides, the CDR3 is TGTGCCACCACCCGAGCACTAGCGGGGAACACAGATACGCAGTATTTT.

The chain couples TRBV10-3 to TRBJ2-7, with TRBD1 matching over 7 bases. Unmatched junction bases numbered 13, after V lost 5 bases and J lost 9 bases. Germline lookup yields CDR1 ENHRY and CDR2 SYGVKD. The CDR3 has 14 amino acids. The CDR3 region has the DNA TGTGCCATCAGTCCGGGACAGTTCCCCCAGGGGCAGTACTTC. Its translation: CAISPGQFPQGQYF.

V is TRBV10-2 and J is TRBJ2-7; D is perhaps TRBD2 (6 bases). The germline gives CDR1 WSHSY, CDR2 SAAADI. This CDR3 spans 13 amino acids. Trimming shortened V by 5 bases and J by 2 bases, and 10 bases separated the two germline ends. This CDR3 reads CASSRLGPYEQYF. The CDR3 DNA sequence: TGCGCCAGCAGTCGACTAGGGCCCTACGAGCAGTACTTC.

This clone came up a few times. This chain links TRBV4-2 with TRBJ1-6, with unresolved D. The V end lost 2 bases, the J end lost 11 bases, and 10 bases lay between the germline ends. The CDR3 covers 13 residues. CDR1 LGHNA and CDR2 YNFKEQ come from the germline V gene. The DNA for the CDR3 is TGTGCCAGCAGCCAACCCCAGAGGCCACCCCTCCACTTT. This translates into CASSQPQRPPLHF.